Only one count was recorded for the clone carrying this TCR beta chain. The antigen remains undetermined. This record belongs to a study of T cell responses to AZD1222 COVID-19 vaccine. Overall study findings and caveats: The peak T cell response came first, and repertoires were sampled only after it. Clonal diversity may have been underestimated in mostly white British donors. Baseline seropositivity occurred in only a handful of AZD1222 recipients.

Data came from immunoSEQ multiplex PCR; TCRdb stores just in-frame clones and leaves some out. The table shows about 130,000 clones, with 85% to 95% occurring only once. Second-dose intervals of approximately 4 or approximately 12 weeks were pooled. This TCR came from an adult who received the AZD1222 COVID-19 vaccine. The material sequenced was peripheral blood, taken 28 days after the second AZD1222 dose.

The DNA for the CDR3 is TGTGCCAGCAGCCCAACAGCGGATTACACTGAAGCTTTCTTT. This gives the protein CASSPTADYTEAFF. The chain links TRBV14 to TRBJ1-1; no firm D call. The CDR3 is 14 amino acids. The germline V gene encodes CDR1 SGHDN and CDR2 FVKESK. Trimming took 4 bases from V and 3 from J, leaving 12 bases between them.